The 9 T cell receptor beta chains reported below all come from one sample, sequenced in a study of identical twins. Each CDR3 protein is one row after TCRdb ran MiXCR on the 5' RACE reads. This table holds 400,000 to 650,000 distinct CDR3 sequences, 22% found once. These same data were also listed under a study on T cells expressing NK-cell markers.

The sample consisted of CD4+ T cells sorted from blood. All receptors derive from a woman aged 18 to 35 in good health.

This clonotype showed up just a few times. The chain uses TRBV6-5 and TRBJ2-7, with 10 bases aligning to TRBD2. Trimming took 2 bases from V and 0 from J; bases not matched to a gene: 1. Germline values: CDR1 MNHEY, CDR2 SVGAGI. The CDR3 has 15 residues. The CDR3 protein is CASSYRTSGSYEQYF. CDR3 DNA: TGTGCCAGCAGTTACCGGACTAGCGGCTCCTACGAGCAGTACTTC.

The V call is TRBV10-3, the J call TRBJ2-1; the match to TRBD2 covers 8 bases. This CDR3 contains 16 residues. Germline values: CDR1 ENHRY, CDR2 SYGVKD. V gave up 4 bases and J gave up 1 base; unmatched junction bases: 6. The CDR3 DNA sequence: TGTGCCATCAGTGGGCTGGCGGGGGGTTCCTACAATGAGCAGTTCTTC. It is translated as CAISGLAGGSYNEQFF.

This clonotype was counted a few times. The rearrangement links TRBV12-3 or TRBV12-4 to TRBJ1-5, with D unresolved. The CDR3 loop spans 14 amino acids. V lost 1 base and J 7 bases, leaving 11 bases between the germline ends. DNA of the CDR3: TGTGCCAGCAGTTTAGGTCAGTCCTCACAGCCCCAGCATTTT. Its protein product is CASSLGQSSQPQHF.

The sample holds a few counts of this clonotype. The rearrangement joins TRBV12-3 or TRBV12-4 to TRBJ2-1, with TRBD1 identical over 7 bases. The CDR3 sequence is 15 residues long. The V and J ends lost 7 bases and 0 bases, in that order; junction bases with no gene match: 6. CDR3 sequence: CASIGDSISYNEQFF. In DNA, the CDR3 is TGTGCCAGCATTGGGGACAGTATCTCCTACAATGAGCAGTTCTTC.

In this sample, this clonotype turned up many times. The V call is TRBV12-3 or TRBV12-4, the J call TRBJ2-7; D perhaps matches TRBD1 (6 bases). V was clipped by 6 bases and J by 6 bases, with 15 bases between them. The CDR3 spans 13 residues. The CDR3 is CASRPAGVGEQYF. The DNA for the CDR3 is TGTGCCAGCAGACCGGCAGGGGTTGGCGAGCAGTACTTC.

This clonotype showed up just a few times. This rearrangement joins TRBV20-1 to TRBJ1-5, with D maybe TRBD1 (6 bases). The CDR3 is made up of 14 amino acids. Trimming left V 0 bases short and J 2 bases short, with 8 bases between. Germline V gives CDR1 DFQATT, CDR2 SNEGSKA (reference sequence). The DNA for the CDR3 is TGCAGTGCTAGAGATGCAGGGGGCAATCAGCCCCAGCATTTT. Amino acids: CSARDAGGNQPQHF.

The rearrangement uses TRBV29-1 and TRBJ2-1; 8 bases match TRBD2. CDR1 SQVTM and CDR2 ANQGSEA come from the germline V gene. The J segment lost 12 bases and the V segment lost 7 bases, leaving 11 bases of the junction unmatched. The CDR3 covers 12 residues. CDR3 sequence (DNA): TGCAGCGACCGGTTTGCGGGGGGTGGGCAGTTCTTC. Residues: CSDRFAGGGQFF.

This clonotype was recorded many times. This rearrangement joins TRBV20-1 to TRBJ2-1, with 13 bases aligning to TRBD2. Germline V lookup: CDR1 DFQATT, CDR2 SNEGSKA (reference sequence). V shed 6 bases, J shed 7 bases, and the junction held 9 bases outside the gene matches. This CDR3 region has 15 residues. CDR3 loop: CSAGGGGLAGNEQFF. As DNA, the CDR3 is TGCAGTGCCGGGGGAGGGGGACTAGCGGGGAATGAGCAGTTCTTC.

The gene calls are TRBV12-3 or TRBV12-4 and TRBJ2-1; 10 positions match TRBD2. Trimming took 11 bases from V and 6 from J; bases not matched to a gene: 25. The CDR3 spans 19 residues. The CDR3 bases are TGTGCCTTCTGTTCCAGACCGGACCGGCTAGCGGGAGTAGGCAATGAGCAGTTCTTC. It encodes CAFCSRPDRLAGVGNEQFF.